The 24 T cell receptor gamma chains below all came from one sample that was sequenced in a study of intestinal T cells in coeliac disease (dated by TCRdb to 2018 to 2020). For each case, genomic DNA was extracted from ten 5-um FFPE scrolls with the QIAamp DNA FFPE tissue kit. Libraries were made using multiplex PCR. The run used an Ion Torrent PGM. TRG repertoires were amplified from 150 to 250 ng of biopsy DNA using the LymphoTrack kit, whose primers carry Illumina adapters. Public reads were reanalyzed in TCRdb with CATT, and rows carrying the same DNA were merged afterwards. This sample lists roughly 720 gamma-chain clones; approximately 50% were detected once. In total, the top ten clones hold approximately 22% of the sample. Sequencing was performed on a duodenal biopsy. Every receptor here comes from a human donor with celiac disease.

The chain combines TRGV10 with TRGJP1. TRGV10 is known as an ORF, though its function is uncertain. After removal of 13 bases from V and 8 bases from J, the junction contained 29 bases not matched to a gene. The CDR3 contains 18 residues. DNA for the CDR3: TGTGCTGGCGTGGGGATTAAGGGGGGGGGACCACTGGGTTGGTTCAAGATATTT. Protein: CAGVGIKGGGPLGWFKIF.

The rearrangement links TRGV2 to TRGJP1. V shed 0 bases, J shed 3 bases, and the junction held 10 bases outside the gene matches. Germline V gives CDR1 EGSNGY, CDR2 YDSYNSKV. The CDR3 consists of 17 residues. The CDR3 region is CATWDGPHIPTGWFKIF. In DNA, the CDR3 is TGTGCCACCTGGGACGGGCCCCATATACCCACTGGTTGGTTCAAGATATTT.

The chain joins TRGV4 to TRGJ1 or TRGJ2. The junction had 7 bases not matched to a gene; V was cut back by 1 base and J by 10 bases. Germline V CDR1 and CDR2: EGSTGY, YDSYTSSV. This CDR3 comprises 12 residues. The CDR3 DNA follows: TGTGCCACCTGGGATGGAGTTATAAAGAAACTCTTT. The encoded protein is CATWDGVIKKLF.

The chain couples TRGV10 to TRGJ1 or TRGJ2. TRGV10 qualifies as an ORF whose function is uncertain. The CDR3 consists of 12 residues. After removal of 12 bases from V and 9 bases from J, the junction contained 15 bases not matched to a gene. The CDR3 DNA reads TGTGCTGCCTTCGATCCGAACAGTAAGAAACTCTTT. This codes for CAAFDPNSKKLF.

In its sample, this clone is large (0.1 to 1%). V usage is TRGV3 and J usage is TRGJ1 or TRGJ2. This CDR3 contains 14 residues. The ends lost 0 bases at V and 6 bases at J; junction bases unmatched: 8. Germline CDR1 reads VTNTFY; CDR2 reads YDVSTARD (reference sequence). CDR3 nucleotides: TGTGCCACCTGGGACAGGCTGGTTAGTTATAAGAAACTCTTT. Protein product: CATWDRLVSYKKLF.

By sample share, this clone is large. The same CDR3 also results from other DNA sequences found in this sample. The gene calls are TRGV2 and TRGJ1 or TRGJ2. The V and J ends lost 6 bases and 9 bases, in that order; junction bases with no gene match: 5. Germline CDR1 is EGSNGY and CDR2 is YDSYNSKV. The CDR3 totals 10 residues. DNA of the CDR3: TGTGCCACCTGGTATATTAAGAAACTCTTT. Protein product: CATWYIKKLF.

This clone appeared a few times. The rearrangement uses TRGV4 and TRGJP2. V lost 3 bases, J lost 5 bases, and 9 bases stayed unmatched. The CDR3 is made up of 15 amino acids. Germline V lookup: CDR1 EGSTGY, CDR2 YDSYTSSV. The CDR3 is CATWDRAGSDWIKTF. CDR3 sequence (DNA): TGTGCCACCTGGGATCGGGCGGGCAGTGATTGGATCAAGACGTTT.

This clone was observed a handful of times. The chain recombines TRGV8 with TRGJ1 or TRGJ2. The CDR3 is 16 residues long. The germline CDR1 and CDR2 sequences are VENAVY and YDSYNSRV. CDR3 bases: TGTGCACCTGGGATATCGCCTGGATCGAATTATTATAAGAAACTCTTT. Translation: CAPGISPGSNYYKKLF.

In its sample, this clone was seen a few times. This chain's CDR3 is CAAWDREKLF. The CDR3 DNA reads TGTGCTGCGTGGGATAGGGAGAAACTCTTT. The chain employs TRGV10 and TRGJ1 or TRGJ2. TRGV10 has ORF status, its function being uncertain. Trimming took 8 bases from V and 11 from J; bases not matched to a gene: 7. This CDR3 has 10 residues.

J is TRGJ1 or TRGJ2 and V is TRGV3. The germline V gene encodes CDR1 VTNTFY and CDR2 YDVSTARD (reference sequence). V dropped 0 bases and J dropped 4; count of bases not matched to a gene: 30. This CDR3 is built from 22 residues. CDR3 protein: CATWDRPHRTTILQPLYYKKLF. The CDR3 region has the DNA TGTGCCACCTGGGACAGGCCCCATCGAACCACAATACTTCAACCCCTATATTATAAGAAACTCTTT.

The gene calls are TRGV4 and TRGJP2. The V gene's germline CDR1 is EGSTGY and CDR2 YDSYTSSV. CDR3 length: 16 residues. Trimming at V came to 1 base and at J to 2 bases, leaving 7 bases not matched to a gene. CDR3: CATWDGRVSSDWIKTF. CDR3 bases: TGTGCCACCTGGGATGGCAGGGTAAGTAGTGATTGGATCAAGACGTTT.

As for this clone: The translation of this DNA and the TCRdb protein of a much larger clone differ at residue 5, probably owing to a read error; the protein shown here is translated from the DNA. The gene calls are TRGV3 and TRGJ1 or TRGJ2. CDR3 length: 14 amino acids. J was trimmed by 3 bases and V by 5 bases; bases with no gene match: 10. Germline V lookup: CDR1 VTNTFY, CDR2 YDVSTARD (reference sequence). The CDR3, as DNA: TGTGCCACCTGGGGCAGTTCTAGTTATTATAAGAAACTCTTT. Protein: CATWGSSSYYKKLF.

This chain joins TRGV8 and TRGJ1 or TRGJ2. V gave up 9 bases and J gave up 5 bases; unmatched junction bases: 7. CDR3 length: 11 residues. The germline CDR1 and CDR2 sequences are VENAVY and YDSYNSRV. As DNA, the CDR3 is TGTGCCACCCGGGTGGATTATAAGAAACTCTTT. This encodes CATRVDYKKLF.

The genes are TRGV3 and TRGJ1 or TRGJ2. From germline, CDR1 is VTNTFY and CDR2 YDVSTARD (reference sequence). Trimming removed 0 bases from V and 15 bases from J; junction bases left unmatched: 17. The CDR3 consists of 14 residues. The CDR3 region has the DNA TGTGCCACCTGGGACAGGGGCCCCGGCACCCTAAGACTCTTT. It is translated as CATWDRGPGTLRLF.

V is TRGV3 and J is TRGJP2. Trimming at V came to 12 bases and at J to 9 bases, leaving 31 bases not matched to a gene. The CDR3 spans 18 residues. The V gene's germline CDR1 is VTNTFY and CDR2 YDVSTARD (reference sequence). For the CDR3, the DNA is TGTGCCGACCTGGGACAGAGGGGTCGTCGTTCCCGGCATTGGATCAAGACGTTT. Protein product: CADLGQRGRRSRHWIKTF.

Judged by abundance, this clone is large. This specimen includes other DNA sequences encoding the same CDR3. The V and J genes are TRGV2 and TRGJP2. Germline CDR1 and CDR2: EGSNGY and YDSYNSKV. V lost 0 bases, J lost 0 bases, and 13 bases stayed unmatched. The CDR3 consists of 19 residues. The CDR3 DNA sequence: TGTGCCACCTGGGACGGGCTCTCCCCGCCGAATAGTAGTGATTGGATCAAGACGTTT. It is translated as CATWDGLSPPNSSDWIKTF.

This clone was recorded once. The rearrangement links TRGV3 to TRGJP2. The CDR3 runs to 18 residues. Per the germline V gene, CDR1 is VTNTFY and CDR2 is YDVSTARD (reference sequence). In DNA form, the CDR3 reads TGTGCACCATCGGGACAGAGGGGTCGTCGTTCCCGGCATTGGATCAAGACGTTT. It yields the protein CAPSGQRGRRSRHWIKTF.

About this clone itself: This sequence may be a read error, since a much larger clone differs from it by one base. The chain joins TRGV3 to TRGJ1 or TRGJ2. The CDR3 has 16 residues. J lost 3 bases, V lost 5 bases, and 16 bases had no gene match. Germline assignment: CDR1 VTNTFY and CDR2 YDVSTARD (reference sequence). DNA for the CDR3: TGTGCCACCTGGGGCAAGCTCCGGTATATTTATTATAAGAAACTCTTT. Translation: CATWGKLRYIYYKKLF.

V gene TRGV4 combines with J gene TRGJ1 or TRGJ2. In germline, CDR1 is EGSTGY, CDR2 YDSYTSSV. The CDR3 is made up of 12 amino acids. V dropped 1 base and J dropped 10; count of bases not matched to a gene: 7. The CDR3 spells CATWDGTLKKLF. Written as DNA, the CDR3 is TGTGCCACCTGGGATGGAACGTTAAAGAAACTCTTT.

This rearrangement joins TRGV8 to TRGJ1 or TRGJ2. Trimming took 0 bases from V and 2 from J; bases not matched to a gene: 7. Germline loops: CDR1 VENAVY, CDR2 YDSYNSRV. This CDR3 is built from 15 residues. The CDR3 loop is CATWDRHSDYYKKLF. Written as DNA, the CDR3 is TGTGCCACCTGGGATAGGCACTCCGATTATTATAAGAAACTCTTT.

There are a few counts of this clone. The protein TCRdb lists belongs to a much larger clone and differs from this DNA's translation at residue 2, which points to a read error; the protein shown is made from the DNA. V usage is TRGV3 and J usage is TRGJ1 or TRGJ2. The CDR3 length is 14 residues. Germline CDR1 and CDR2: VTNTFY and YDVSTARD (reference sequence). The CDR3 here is CTTWDSSSYYKKLF. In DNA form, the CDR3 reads TGTACCACCTGGGACAGTTCTAGTTATTATAAGAAACTCTTT.

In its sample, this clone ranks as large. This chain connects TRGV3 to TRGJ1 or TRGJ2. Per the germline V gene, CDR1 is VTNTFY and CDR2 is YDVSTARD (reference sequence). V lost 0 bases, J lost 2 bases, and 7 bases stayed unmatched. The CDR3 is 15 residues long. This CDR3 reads CATWDRRRDYYKKLF. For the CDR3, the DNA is TGTGCCACCTGGGACAGGCGTCGGGATTATTATAAGAAACTCTTT.

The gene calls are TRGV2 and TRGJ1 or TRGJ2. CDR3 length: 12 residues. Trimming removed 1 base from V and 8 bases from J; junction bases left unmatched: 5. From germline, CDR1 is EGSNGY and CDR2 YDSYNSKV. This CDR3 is CATWDGRNKKLF. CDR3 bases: TGTGCCACCTGGGACGGCCGTAATAAGAAACTCTTT.

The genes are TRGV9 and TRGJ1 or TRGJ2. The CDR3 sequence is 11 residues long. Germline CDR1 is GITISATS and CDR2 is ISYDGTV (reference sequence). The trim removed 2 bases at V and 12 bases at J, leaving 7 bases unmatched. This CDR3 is CALWEGIMKLF. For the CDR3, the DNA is TGTGCCTTGTGGGAGGGTATAATGAAACTCTTT.